This T cell receptor beta chain came from a study of persistence of HIV-infected CD4 T cells. The CDR3 is made up of 14 amino acids. The V end lost 5 bases, the J end lost 3 bases, and 11 bases lay between the germline ends. Germline CDR1 and CDR2: SGHTA and FQGTGA. The stimulus was lysate of CMV-infected fibroblasts, around 10 ug/mL. Sorting of responding CD4+ T cells relied on upregulated CD40 ligand together with CD69. Donors had undetectable plasma HIV-1 RNA, under 50 copies/mL, for 4+ years. On this clone itself: Its antigen is not known.

Sequencing used immunoSEQ version 4 in survey mode. Produced via immunoSEQ multiplex PCR; TCRdb's table is partial and in-frame only. This sample has more than 10,000 clones, with 65% to 75% found just once. Sequencing used CD4+ T cells sorted from PBMCs after approximately 19-hour stimulation, obtained from a patient who received antiretroviral therapy. The source is an adult man with HIV who was CMV-seropositive. The chain uses TRBV7-3 and TRBJ1-5; maybe TRBD1 (5 bases). In DNA form, the CDR3 reads TGTGCCAGCAGCACCCGACAGCACAATCAGCCCCAGCATTTT. As protein: CASSTRQHNQPQHF. The full variable domain, its missing parts supplied by reference TRBV7-3 and TRBJ1-5, is GAGVSQTPSNKVTEKGKYVELRCDPISGHTALYWYRQSLGQGPEFLIYFQGTGAADDSGLPNDRFFAVRPEGSVSTLKIQRTERGDSAVYLCASSTRQHNQPQHFGDGTRLSIL.